A selection of T cell receptor beta chains follows, all from one sample in a study of shared clonotypes between healthy human individuals. Clones were sequenced by immunoSEQ multiplex PCR, and TCRdb holds only the in-frame ones, with some missing. The top ten clones hold 24% of a sample with hundreds of thousands of clones, 90% to 95% of them seen once. Sequenced material: naive CD8+ T cells sorted from blood. The receptors originated from a man aged 25-45 years in good health. Both conserved end residues are part of each CDR3.

v_gene	j_gene	CDR3aa
TRBV5-4	TRBJ1-1	CASAGPNTEAFF
TRBV15	TRBJ2-3	CATSRTRGAADTQYF
TRBV7-6	TRBJ1-5	CASSTTVNQPQHF
TRBV25-1	TRBJ2-7	CASSFQGPYEQYF
TRBV10-3	TRBJ2-7	CAIGTANSYEQYF
TRBV7-8	TRBJ1-1	CASSARGQGAGNTEAFF
TRBV14	TRBJ2-7	CASSQVHHEQYF
TRBV9	TRBJ2-3	CASSVRGRGSDTQYF
TRBV6-6	TRBJ1-5	CASSLAPLWTAQPQHF
TRBV25-1	TRBJ1-1	CASSLGTRGTEAFF
TRBV4-1	TRBJ1-1	CASSQRMNTEAFF
TRBV5-4	TRBJ2-7	CASSFGLAGRISYEQYF
TRBV28	TRBJ2-5	CASNKPGLAIQETQYF
TRBV27	TRBJ1-1	CASSLGSSNTEAFF
TRBV30	TRBJ1-2	CAWSVLGGEGYTF
TRBV29-1	TRBJ2-1	CSVGGLAGGFSYNEQFF
TRBV5-6	TRBJ2-7	CASNRRGFSLSYEQYF
TRBV11-2	TRBJ2-3	CASSPSGDTQYF
TRBV30	TRBJ2-7	CAWGSYEQYF
TRBV29-1	TRBJ1-4	CSVTGGMNNEKLFF
TRBV2	TRBJ2-3	CASSIPGLELDTQYF
TRBV10-1	TRBJ2-1	CASSEFGGGSYNEQFF
TRBV2	TRBJ2-5	CASSAGQTYQETQYF
TRBV13	TRBJ2-7	CASSLRGGSLSYEQYF
TRBV27	TRBJ2-7	CASSGYRESYEQYF
TRBV6-5	TRBJ2-7	CASSSDIDTYEQYF
TRBV18	TRBJ2-7	CASSRRDRVSEQYF
TRBV19	TRBJ1-1	CASRAGIEAFF
TRBV29-1	TRBJ1-1	CSVEWGGTEAFF
TRBV9	TRBJ2-2	CASEGYGELFF
TRBV19	TRBJ2-2	CASSSLAVVNTGELFF
TRBV11-2	TRBJ2-2	CASSLIGIGELFF
TRBV29-1	TRBJ2-3	CSVEASSGRRTDTQYF
TRBV6-1	TRBJ2-7	CASSEKSQFYEQYF
TRBV30	TRBJ2-3	CAWSRGTASTDTQYF
TRBV27	TRBJ2-7	CASSVTGAYEQYF
TRBV12-1	TRBJ2-6	CASSPGTGRLSGANVLTF